This T cell receptor (beta chain) was profiled in a study of OX40 agonist ivuxolimab in advanced cancers. With regard to the full study: The costimulatory receptor OX40 (CD134) was targeted by ivuxolimab, a fully human IgG2 agonistic monoclonal antibody. Prior anti-PD-1, anti-PD-L1 or anti-CTLA-4 therapy was permitted, and checkpoint inhibitors had been received by 40% to 50% of dose-escalation patients. Intravenous ivuxolimab was administered to patients every 2 weeks at six dose levels: 0.01, 0.1, 0.3, 1.5, 3 and 10 mg/kg. Three dose-escalation patients achieved partial responses, one with hepatocellular carcinoma and two with cutaneous melanoma. The monotherapy dose-escalation portion (N of about 57 patients) of the phase I ivuxolimab trial is reported in the paper. Peripheral TCRbeta sequencing was intended to test whether TCR sequence diversity was altered and clonal T-cell expansion was caused by ivuxolimab. In the dose-escalation cohort, around 80% of patients were male, and the mean age was 60 years with a range of roughly 20 to 79. Among the roughly 52 dose-escalation patients, some 20 had hepatocellular carcinoma, some 15 melanoma, 9 renal cell carcinoma and 9 head and neck cancer.

CDR1 MNHEY and CDR2 SVGAGI were looked up in the germline V gene. Deletion took 4 bases off V and 6 bases off J, with a span of 11 bases between the germline ends. The CDR3 sequence holds 13 residues, the cysteine and phenylalanine included. Kept here is only the CDR3 DNA, which spans 39 bases and is read in frame from base 1. Genomic DNA was isolated from the sorted cells so that the TCRbeta CDR3 region could be sequenced. The immunoSEQ Assay was used to sequence the TCRbeta CDR3 regions. TCRdb mirrors the immuneACCESS table, restricted to in-frame sequences. Some clones are absent from its copies; in checked studies, under half trace to an unresolved V gene, and the reason for the others is unknown. This sample comprises 60,000 or so clones, just under 85% of them detected only once. 3.7% of the sample lies in the top ten. Overall study results and their limits: The antigen specificity of the clonally expanded peripheral T cells was not determined. Partial responders in the 0.1-3.0 mg/kg groups had among the lowest normalized peripheral clonal expansion, especially among CD8+ T cells. At doses of 0.1 to 3.0 mg/kg, clonal expansion of both CD4+ and CD8+ T cells in blood was seen between baseline and week 6. After ivuxolimab, CD8+ T cells had more expanded clones than CD4+ T cells on average. Low levels of normalized T-cell clonal expansion were also seen in some nonresponding patients.

Worth noting for this clone: This clone's antigen is unknown. Base qualities are not provided; no much larger clone lies one nucleotide away.

Patients with a history of autoimmune disease or receiving systemic immunosuppression were excluded from the trial. Peripheral blood for TCR sequencing was collected from all dose cohorts at baseline, on cycle 4 day 1, and on cycle 7 day 1. Samples were obtained from an open-label, multicenter, first-in-human phase I dose-escalation trial of ivuxolimab. Adults with locally advanced or metastatic melanoma, renal cell carcinoma, hepatocellular carcinoma or head and neck squamous cell carcinoma were enrolled in the trial. Before TCR sequencing, CD4+ and CD8+ T cells were separately sorted from peripheral blood.

The sample was CD4+ or CD8+ T cells sorted from blood, taken in a trial of the OX40 agonist ivuxolimab. The TCR sequence derives from an adult with an advanced solid tumor such as melanoma, head and neck, liver or kidney cancer. The chain is encoded by TRBV6-5 joined to TRBJ2-3; the D gene is not confidently resolved. The sequenced DNA is TGTGCCAGCAGTTCCACCGCCGCGGATACGCAGTATTTT. The translation is CASSSTAADTQYF.